This TCR beta chain is from a study of response to subunit inactivated influenza vaccine. Whole-study results and caveats: The study's authors posited that every seasonal influenza vaccination enlists few new T cells.

Comments on this clonotype: As yet, its antigen is unknown.

J was trimmed by 1 base and V by 2 bases; bases with no gene match: 6. The CDR3 runs 17 residues. Germline V lookup: CDR1 KGHDR, CDR2 SFDVKD. TCRdb re-called the RT-PCR reads through MiXCR, storing one row per CDR3 protein. The table has more than 450,000 distinct CDR3 sequences, about 11% seen once. The sample also formed part of further work on T cells expressing NK-cell markers. From that report: UMI-tagged 5'RACE template switching yielded the TCR beta cDNA. CD8+ T cells in six donors included dominant NKG2C+ clonotypes at about 1.0-8%.

The chain couples TRBV24-1 to TRBJ2-1; 8 bases are a match to TRBD2. The clonotype was recovered from a man in his fifties who received an inactivated influenza vaccine. The sequences come from PBMCs from blood, collected on the day of vaccination. This CDR3 is CATSDSRGGSSYNEQFF. CDR3 coding DNA: TGTGCCACCAGTGATTCTCGCGGGGGGAGTTCCTACAATGAGCAGTTCTTC.